The 31 T cell receptor beta chains below all came from one sample that was sequenced in a study of CD8+ T cells in alopecia areata. Reverse transcription of extracted RNA yielded cDNA, which provided the sequencing template. Method: immunoSEQ multiplex PCR; TCRdb's copy keeps in-frame clones and lacks some. The table includes under 20,000 clones, 50% to 75% detected once. Described treatment: oral pan-JAK inhibitor, 5-10 mg twice daily. Collected material from alopecia areata patients comprised lesional scalp punch biopsies and peripheral blood. The sample was skin, taken at week 4, from a patient treated with tofacitinib. All receptors come from a human donor with alopecia areata.

This clone has only a few counts. The rearrangement uses TRBV15 and TRBJ2-1; weak D call: TRBD2 (5 bases). In germline, CDR1 is LNHNV, CDR2 YYDKDF (reference sequence). V lost 8 bases and J lost 2, with 16 bases in between. The CDR3 length is 15 residues. The CDR3 sequence is CATAASASTYNEQFF. DNA for the CDR3: TGTGCCACCGCCGCATCGGCTAGCACCTACAATGAGCAGTTCTTC.

V usage is TRBV7-2 and J usage is TRBJ1-1; no reliable D call. The CDR3 is made up of 16 amino acids. V was shortened by 5 bases and J by 4 bases, with 20 bases between the two germline ends. Per germline, CDR1 SGHTA and CDR2 FQGNSA. The CDR3, as DNA: TGTGCCAGCAGCCCCCCCCATGGTCGTCGTGGCACTGAAGCTTTCTTT. Residues: CASSPPHGRRGTEAFF.

In regard to this clone: One junction end disagrees with the germline gene, perhaps due to a read error. CDR3 sequence: CASSLYGQGNQPQHF. The DNA of the CDR3 is TGTGCCAGCAGCTTGTACGGACAGGGCAACCAGCCCCAGCATTTT. The chain is built from TRBV7-9 and TRBJ1-5; TRBD1 aligns across 8 bases. Germline V gene lookup returns CDR1 SEHNR and CDR2 FQNEAQ (reference sequence). The CDR3 spans 15 residues.

This chain connects TRBV5-4 to TRBJ2-5, with TRBD1 as a possible D gene (5 bases). The germline CDR1 and CDR2 sequences are SGHNT and YYREEE (reference sequence). The ends were cut back, 1 base at V and 0 bases at J, with 16 bases in the middle. CDR3 length: 17 residues. The chain's CDR3 is CASSLFRALKYQETQYF. Written as DNA, the CDR3 is TGTGCCAGCAGCTTGTTCAGGGCTTTAAAGTACCAAGAGACCCAGTACTTC.

This chain uses TRBV18 with TRBJ2-1; D unclear. Trimming stripped 1 base from V and 15 bases from J, with 19 bases between. Germline lookup yields CDR1 KGHSH and CDR2 LQKENI. The CDR3 has 14 residues. The CDR3, as DNA: TGTGCCAGCTCACCACTTATGGACCAGAAGGAACTGTTCTTC. Encoded protein: CASSPLMDQKELFF.

This clone came up a few times. The gene calls are TRBV4-2 and TRBJ1-2; TRBD1 might be the D (6 bases). Germline CDR1 reads LGHNA; CDR2 reads YNFKEQ. V lost 1 base, J lost 5 bases, and 17 bases lay in between. The CDR3 spans 16 residues. The CDR3 DNA is TGTGCCAGCAGCCAAGCCGGCCAGGGGTTAAAATATGGCTACACCTTC. It codes for CASSQAGQGLKYGYTF.

The rearrangement joins TRBV27 to TRBJ1-2; 9 positions match TRBD1. With V trimmed by 5 bases and J by 4 bases, 17 bases remained unmatched. Germline assignment: CDR1 MNHEY and CDR2 SMNVEV (reference sequence). The CDR3 totals 18 residues. The CDR3, as DNA: TGTGCCAGCAGTACAATCCTGGGGGACAGGGTGATTGGCTATGGCTACACCTTC. It specifies CASSTILGDRVIGYGYTF.

The chain combines TRBV19 with TRBJ2-5; 10 bases line up with TRBD1. The V gene end was trimmed by 5 bases and the J gene end by 3 bases; junction bases not matched to a gene: 6. The CDR3 covers 15 residues. From germline, CDR1 is LNHDA and CDR2 SQIVND (reference sequence). As DNA, the CDR3 is TGTGCCAGTAGTCCCCGGACAGGGGGGGAAGAGACCCAGTACTTC. Protein sequence: CASSPRTGGEETQYF.

The chain has TRBV5-4 and TRBJ2-2; tentative D call: TRBD1 (5 bases). V was clipped by 4 bases and J by 3 bases, with 13 bases between them. This CDR3 is 15 amino acids long. Germline V gene data show CDR1 as SGHNT and CDR2 as YYREEE (reference sequence). The CDR3 bases are TGTGCCAGCAGCCTTGGCTTAGGGGACACCGGGGAGCTGTTTTTT. This encodes CASSLGLGDTGELFF.

In its sample, this clone was seen a few times. This chain connects TRBV5-7 to TRBJ1-4, with 9 bases matching TRBD1. TRBV5-7 is classed as an ORF, of uncertain function. The J segment lost 2 bases and the V segment lost 0 bases, leaving 5 bases of the junction unmatched. This CDR3 is 17 amino acids long. The CDR3 protein is CASSLDGDRDTNEKLFF. In nucleotides, the CDR3 is TGTGCCAGCAGCTTGGATGGGGACAGGGATACTAATGAAAAACTGTTTTTT.

This CDR3 reads CASSESSGGPYEQYF. The CDR3 nucleotides are TGTGCCAGCAGTGAATCTAGCGGGGGTCCCTACGAGCAGTACTTC. The gene calls are TRBV6-1 and TRBJ2-7, with 10 bases lining up with TRBD2. Germline V gene data show CDR1 as MNHNS and CDR2 as SASEGT. The junction had 3 bases not matched to a gene; V was cut back by 2 bases and J by 2 bases. The CDR3 consists of 15 residues.

This chain uses TRBV7-2 with TRBJ2-6; no clear D gene. Between the trimmed V and J ends, which lost 5 bases and 2 bases, there was a span of 10 bases. The CDR3 contains 15 residues. The germline V gene encodes CDR1 SGHTA and CDR2 FQGNSA. Here the CDR3 reads CASSKGDPGANVLTF. The CDR3 DNA reads as TGTGCCAGCAGCAAGGGCGATCCTGGGGCCAACGTCCTGACTTTC.

This clone has a single count. The chain joins TRBV7-8 to TRBJ1-2; 10 nucleotides match TRBD1. Germline V gene sequence: CDR1 SGHVS, CDR2 FQNEAQ. This CDR3 spans 13 amino acids. Germline trimming cut 5 bases from V and 8 bases from J; bases unmatched to any gene: 5. CDR3 DNA sequence: TGTGCCAGCAGCCGTGACAGGGGGCGAGGCTACACCTTC. Translating gives CASSRDRGRGYTF.

This clone appeared a few times. The chain recombines TRBV6-1 with TRBJ1-1; D gene uncertain. V dropped 8 bases and J dropped 0 bases, with 13 bases sitting between them. This CDR3 comprises 14 residues. Germline V gene data show CDR1 as MNHNS and CDR2 as SASEGT. In DNA, the CDR3 is TGTGCCAGCCTTCGGCAGACCATGAACACTGAAGCTTTCTTT. It is translated as CASLRQTMNTEAFF.

The rearrangement joins TRBV5-4 to TRBJ1-5; D not certain. V lost 0 bases and J 4 bases, leaving 5 bases between the germline ends. The CDR3 sequence is 13 residues long. Germline lookup yields CDR1 SGHNT and CDR2 YYREEE (reference sequence). The CDR3 here is CASSLVGNQPQHF. The CDR3 DNA reads TGTGCCAGCAGCTTGGTTGGAAATCAGCCCCAGCATTTT.

In this sample, this clone turned up a few times. The rearrangement joins TRBV9 to TRBJ2-2; 8 nucleotides agree with TRBD1. CDR3 length: 15 residues. Germline CDR1 reads SGDLS; CDR2 reads YYNGEE. After removal of 4 bases from V and 4 bases from J, the junction contained 6 bases not matched to a gene. CDR3 coding DNA: TGTGCCAGCAGCCCCCGGCAGGGGGCCACCGGGGAGCTGTTTTTT. Translated, it gives CASSPRQGATGELFF.

This clone was seen a few times. The rearrangement uses TRBV7-9 and TRBJ2-3; perhaps TRBD1 as D (6 bases). The germline V gene encodes CDR1 SEHNR and CDR2 FQNEAQ (reference sequence). CDR3 length equals 14 residues. The V gene lost 5 bases and the J gene lost 6 bases, with 15 bases spanning the gap. The CDR3 spells CASSLTGTMDTQYF. The CDR3 DNA is TGTGCCAGCAGCCTTACCGGGACAATGGATACGCAGTATTTT. Drawing the rest from reference TRBV7-9 and TRBJ2-3, the complete variable domain is DTGVSQNPRHKITKRGQNVTFRCDPISEHNRLYWYRQTLGQGPEFLTYFQNEAQLEKSRLLSDRFSAERPKGSFSTLEIQRTEQGDSAMYLCASSLTGTMDTQYFGPGTRLTVL.

The rearrangement links TRBV29-1 to TRBJ1-1, with TRBD1 as a possible D gene (6 bases). V lost 6 bases, J lost 0 bases, and 17 bases lay in between. Germline CDR1 and CDR2: SQVTM and ANQGSEA. CDR3 length: 15 residues. CDR3 residues: CSVGHLDRVNTEAFF. For the CDR3, the DNA is TGCAGCGTCGGCCATTTGGACAGAGTGAACACTGAAGCTTTCTTT.

The chain recombines TRBV4-3 with TRBJ1-6, with no clear D. This CDR3 has 15 residues. In germline, CDR1 is LGHNA, CDR2 YSLEER. Trimming shortened V by 0 bases and J by 7 bases, and 10 bases separated the two germline ends. The CDR3 nucleotides are TGCGCCAGCAGCCAAGATATAAGGGTGAATTCACCCCTCCACTTT. This translates into CASSQDIRVNSPLHF.

J is TRBJ2-3 and V is TRBV28; D unclear. Germline values: CDR1 MDHEN, CDR2 SYDVKM. The V and J ends lost 6 bases and 3 bases respectively, with 13 bases between them. This CDR3 has 14 residues. The CDR3: CASSSLVGTDTQYF. The CDR3 DNA is TGTGCCAGCAGCTCCCTCGTCGGGACAGATACGCAGTATTTT. Filled out from reference TRBV28 and TRBJ2-3, the complete variable domain reads DVKVTQSSRYLVKRTGEKVFLECVQDMDHENMFWYRQDPGLGLRLIYFSYDVKMKEKGDIPEGYSVSREKKERFSLILESASTNQTSMYLCASSSLVGTDTQYFGPGTRLTVL.

The rearrangement joins TRBV28 to TRBJ1-2; TRBD1 might be the D (5 bases). V gave up 7 bases and J gave up 7 bases, with 13 bases separating them. CDR1 is MDHEN, CDR2 SYDVKM, per germline. The length of the CDR3 is 12 residues. CDR3 DNA sequence: TGTGCCAGCACCCCAGACGGGGGTGGCTACACCTTC. Translated, it gives CASTPDGGGYTF.

V usage is TRBV28 and J usage is TRBJ2-3, with 9 bases lining up with TRBD2. The germline V gene encodes CDR1 MDHEN and CDR2 SYDVKM. This CDR3 region has 17 residues. V was clipped by 6 bases and J by 3 bases; unmatched bases: 13. The CDR3 sequence is CASSPPTAGGQTDTQYF. As DNA, the CDR3 is TGTGCCAGCAGCCCACCCACAGCGGGGGGTCAGACAGATACGCAGTATTTT.

The CDR3 sequence: CASSGDSTSYEQYF. CDR3 coding DNA: TGTGCCAGCAGTGGGGACAGTACCTCCTACGAGCAGTACTTC. V and J are TRBV2 and TRBJ2-5; 7 bases match TRBD1. The J call is uncertain, as TRBJ2-7 better fits the DNA end. The germline V gene encodes CDR1 SNHLY and CDR2 FYNNEI. CDR3 length: 14 amino acids.

This clone was recorded a few times. This chain joins TRBV5-4 and TRBJ1-2; D is uncertain. The CDR3 extends over 13 amino acids. Germline V gene data show CDR1 as SGHNT and CDR2 as YYREEE (reference sequence). Trimming removed 3 bases at V and 7 bases at J, with 13 bases between. The CDR3 spells CASSSSSSGGYTF. The CDR3 nucleotides read TGTGCCAGCAGCTCGTCCTCATCCGGTGGCTACACCTTC.

This clone qualifies as medium-sized. The rearrangement uses TRBV19 and TRBJ1-6; TRBD1 matches 7 bases. CDR1 LNHDA and CDR2 SQIVND come from the germline V gene (reference sequence). Trimming removed 7 bases from V and 6 bases from J; junction bases left unmatched: 12. This CDR3 is 16 amino acids long. The CDR3 protein is CASKTGQVDLNSPLHF. The CDR3 DNA is TGTGCCAGTAAAACCGGACAGGTGGATCTTAATTCACCCCTCCACTTT.

This clone was observed once. CDR3 DNA sequence: TGTGCCAGCTCACTATATTCGGACAGGGGTACTGAAGCTTTCTTT. Amino acid sequence: CASSLYSDRGTEAFF. The chain is built from TRBV18 and TRBJ1-1; 9 nucleotides agree with TRBD1. Looked up from germline, CDR1 is KGHSH and CDR2 is LQKENI. This CDR3 comprises 15 residues. Trimming cost V 4 bases and J 5 bases; bases outside gene matches: 8.

This clone was counted a few times. V is TRBV7-2 and J is TRBJ1-1; no clear D gene. The V gene's germline CDR1 is SGHTA and CDR2 FQGNSA. The length of the CDR3 is 14 residues. Trimming pared 2 bases from V and 2 bases from J, leaving 9 bases between. The CDR3 DNA reads TGTGCCAGCAGCTTATACATTGGCAACACTGAAGCTTTCTTT. Translating it yields CASSLYIGNTEAFF.

This clone was detected a few times. Other nucleotide sequences in the sample specify the same CDR3. This chain connects TRBV27 to TRBJ2-1; D unclear. This CDR3 region has 13 residues. Per the germline V gene, CDR1 is MNHEY and CDR2 is SMNVEV (reference sequence). Trimming took off 5 bases at V and 3 bases at J, with 8 bases between the two ends. CDR3 coding DNA: TGTGCCAGCAGTCGCCCCAGCTACAATGAGCAGTTCTTC. Its protein product is CASSRPSYNEQFF.

The chain couples TRBV9 to TRBJ1-3, with a weak D call TRBD1 (5 bases). The CDR3 length is 16 residues. Germline V gene data show CDR1 as SGDLS and CDR2 as YYNGEE. Trimming took off 0 bases at V and 0 bases at J, with 10 bases between the two ends. The CDR3 loop is CASSVDWGSSGNTIYF. CDR3 nucleotides: TGTGCCAGCAGCGTAGATTGGGGGTCCTCTGGAAACACCATATATTTT.

This chain uses TRBV2 with TRBJ2-5; the match to TRBD1 covers 10 bases. The J call is doubtful: the DNA matches TRBJ2-7 better. CDR3 length equals 13 residues. CDR1 is SNHLY and CDR2 is FYNNEI in the germline V gene. The CDR3 loop reads CASSTGTGAEQYF. Written as DNA, the CDR3 is TGTGCCAGCAGTACCGGGACAGGGGCCGAGCAGTACTTC.

This chain links TRBV7-2 with TRBJ1-1; D is uncertain. V lost 0 bases and J 7 bases, leaving 12 bases between the germline ends. Germline CDR1 SGHTA, CDR2 FQGNSA. CDR3 length: 14 residues. CDR3 nucleotide sequence: TGTGCCAGCAGCTTAGCGGTCAGAGGTCGTGAAGCTTTCTTT. Its protein is CASSLAVRGREAFF.